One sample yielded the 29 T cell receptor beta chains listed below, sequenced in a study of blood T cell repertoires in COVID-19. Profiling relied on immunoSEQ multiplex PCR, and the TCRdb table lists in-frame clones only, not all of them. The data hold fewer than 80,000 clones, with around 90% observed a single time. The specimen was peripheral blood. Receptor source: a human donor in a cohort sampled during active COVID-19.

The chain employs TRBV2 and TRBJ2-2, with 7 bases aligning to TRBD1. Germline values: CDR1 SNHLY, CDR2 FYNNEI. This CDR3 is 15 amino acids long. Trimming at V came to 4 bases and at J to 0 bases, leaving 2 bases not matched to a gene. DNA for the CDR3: TGTGCCAGCAGTGCCGGGACAGCGAACACCGGGGAGCTGTTTTTT. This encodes CASSAGTANTGELFF. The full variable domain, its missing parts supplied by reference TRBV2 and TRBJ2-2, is EPEVTQTPSHQVTQMGQEVILRCVPISNHLYFYWYRQILGQKVEFLVSFYNNEISEKSEIFDDQFSVERPDGSNFTLKIRSTKLEDSAMYFCASSAGTANTGELFFGEGSRLTVL.

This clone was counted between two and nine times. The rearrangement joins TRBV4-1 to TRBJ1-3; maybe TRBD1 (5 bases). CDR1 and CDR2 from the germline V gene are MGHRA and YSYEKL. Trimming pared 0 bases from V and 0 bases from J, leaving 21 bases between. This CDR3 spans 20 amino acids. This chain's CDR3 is CASSQDWGGPAASSGNTIYF. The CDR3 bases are TGCGCCAGCAGCCAAGACTGGGGCGGACCGGCAGCTTCCTCTGGAAACACCATATATTTT.

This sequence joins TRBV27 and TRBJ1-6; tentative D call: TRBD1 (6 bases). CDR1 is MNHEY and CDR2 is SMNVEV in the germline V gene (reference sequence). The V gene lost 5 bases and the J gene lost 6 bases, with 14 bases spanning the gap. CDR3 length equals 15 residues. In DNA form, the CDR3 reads TGTGCCAGCAGTCAACAGGGTGAGGGTAATTCACCCCTCCACTTT. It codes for CASSQQGEGNSPLHF.

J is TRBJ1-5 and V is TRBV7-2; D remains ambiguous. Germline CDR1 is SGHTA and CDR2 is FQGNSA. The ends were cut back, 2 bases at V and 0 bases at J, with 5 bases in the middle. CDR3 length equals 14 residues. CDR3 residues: CASSLQVSNQPQHF. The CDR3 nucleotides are TGTGCCAGCAGCTTACAGGTTAGCAATCAGCCCCAGCATTTT.

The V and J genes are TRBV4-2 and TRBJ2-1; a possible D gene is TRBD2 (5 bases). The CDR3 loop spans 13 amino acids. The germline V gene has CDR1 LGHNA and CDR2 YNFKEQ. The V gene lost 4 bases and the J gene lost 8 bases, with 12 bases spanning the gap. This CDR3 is CASSLAPGDEQFF. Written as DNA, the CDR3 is TGTGCCAGCAGCCTAGCGCCCGGGGATGAGCAGTTCTTC.

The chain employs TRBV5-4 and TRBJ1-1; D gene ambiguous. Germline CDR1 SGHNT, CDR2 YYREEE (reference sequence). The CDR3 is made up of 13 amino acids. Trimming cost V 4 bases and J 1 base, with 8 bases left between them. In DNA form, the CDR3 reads TGTGCCAGCAGCCCCCGCGAGAACACTGAAGCTTTCTTT. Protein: CASSPRENTEAFF.

The CDR3 coding sequence is TGTGCCAGCAGTTACTCTGGGGGGGGTGGAGGAAACATTCAGTACTTC. Translation: CASSYSGGGGGNIQYF. The chain is built from TRBV6-6 and TRBJ2-4; the match to TRBD2 covers 7 bases. This CDR3 comprises 16 residues. J was trimmed by 6 bases and V by 0 bases; bases with no gene match: 8. CDR1 and CDR2 from the germline V gene are MNHNY and SVGAGI (reference sequence).

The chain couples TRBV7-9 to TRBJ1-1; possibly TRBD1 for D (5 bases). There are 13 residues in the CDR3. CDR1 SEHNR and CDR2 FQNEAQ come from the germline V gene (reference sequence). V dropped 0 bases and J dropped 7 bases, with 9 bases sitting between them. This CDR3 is CASSLAQGLEAFF. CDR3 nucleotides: TGTGCCAGCAGCTTAGCGCAGGGTCTTGAAGCTTTCTTT.

Here the CDR3 reads CASSSGASGPYNEQFF. Written as DNA, the CDR3 is TGTGCCAGCAGTTCCGGGGCTAGCGGGCCCTACAATGAGCAGTTCTTC. V is TRBV5-4 and J is TRBJ2-1, with 8 bases matching TRBD2. Germline loops: CDR1 SGHNT, CDR2 YYREEE (reference sequence). After removal of 5 bases from V and 2 bases from J, the junction contained 9 bases not matched to a gene. The CDR3 runs to 16 residues. The full variable domain, in which reference TRBV5-4 and TRBJ2-1 provide the parts outside the CDR3, is ETGVTQSPTHLIKTRGQQVTLRCSSQSGHNTVSWYQQALGQGPQFIFQYYREEENGRGNFPPRFSGLQFPNYSSELNVNALELDDSALYLCASSSGASGPYNEQFFGPGTRLTVL.

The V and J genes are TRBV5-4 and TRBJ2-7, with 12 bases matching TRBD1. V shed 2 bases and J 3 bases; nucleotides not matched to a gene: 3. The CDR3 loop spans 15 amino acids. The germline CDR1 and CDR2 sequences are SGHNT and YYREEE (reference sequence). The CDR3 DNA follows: TGTGCCAGCAGCTTAGGGACAGGGGGCTTCTACGAGCAGTACTTC. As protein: CASSLGTGGFYEQYF.

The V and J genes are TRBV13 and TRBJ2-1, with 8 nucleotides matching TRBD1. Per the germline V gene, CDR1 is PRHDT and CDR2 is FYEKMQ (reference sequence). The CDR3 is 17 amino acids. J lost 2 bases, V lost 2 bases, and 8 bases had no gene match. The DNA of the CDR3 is TGTGCCAGCAGCTTATACCTCGGGACAGGAGCCTACAATGAGCAGTTCTTC. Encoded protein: CASSLYLGTGAYNEQFF.

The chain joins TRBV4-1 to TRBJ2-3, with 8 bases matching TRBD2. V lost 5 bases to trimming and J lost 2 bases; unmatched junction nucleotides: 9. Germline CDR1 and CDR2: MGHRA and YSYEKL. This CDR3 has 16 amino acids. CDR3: CASSVNQGLDTDTQYF. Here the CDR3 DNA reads TGCGCCAGCAGCGTAAATCAGGGACTAGACACAGATACGCAGTATTTT.

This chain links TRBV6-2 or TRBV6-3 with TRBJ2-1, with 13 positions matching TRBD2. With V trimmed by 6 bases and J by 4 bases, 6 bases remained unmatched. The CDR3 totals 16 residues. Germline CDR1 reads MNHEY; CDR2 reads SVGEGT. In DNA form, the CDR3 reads TGTGCCAGCAGACCTCCGGGACTAGCGGGATACAATGAGCAGTTCTTC. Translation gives CASRPPGLAGYNEQFF.

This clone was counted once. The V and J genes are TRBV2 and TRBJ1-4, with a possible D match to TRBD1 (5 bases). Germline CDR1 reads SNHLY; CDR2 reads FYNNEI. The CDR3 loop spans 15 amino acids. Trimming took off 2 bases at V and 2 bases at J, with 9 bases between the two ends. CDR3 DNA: TGTGCCAGCAGTGAAAGGGGTCCCACTAATGAAAAACTGTTTTTT. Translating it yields CASSERGPTNEKLFF.

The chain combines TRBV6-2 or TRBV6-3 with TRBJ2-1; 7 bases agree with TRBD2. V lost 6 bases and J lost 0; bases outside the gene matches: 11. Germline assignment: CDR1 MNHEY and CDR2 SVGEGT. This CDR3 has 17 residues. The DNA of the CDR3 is TGTGCCAGCAGCCCCCCTGGCGTAGCGGGCTCCTACAATGAGCAGTTCTTC. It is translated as CASSPPGVAGSYNEQFF.

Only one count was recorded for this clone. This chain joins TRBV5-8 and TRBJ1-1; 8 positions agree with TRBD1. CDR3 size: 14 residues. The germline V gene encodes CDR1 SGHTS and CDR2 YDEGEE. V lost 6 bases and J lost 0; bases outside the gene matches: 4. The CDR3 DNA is TGTGCCAGCACCGCGACAGGGGTGAACACTGAAGCTTTCTTT. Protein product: CASTATGVNTEAFF. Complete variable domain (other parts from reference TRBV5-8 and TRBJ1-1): EAGVTQSPTHLIKTRGQQATLRCSPISGHTSVYWYQQALGLGLQFLLWYDEGEERNRGNFPPRFSGRQFPNYSSELNVNALELEDSALYLCASTATGVNTEAFFGQGTRLTVV.

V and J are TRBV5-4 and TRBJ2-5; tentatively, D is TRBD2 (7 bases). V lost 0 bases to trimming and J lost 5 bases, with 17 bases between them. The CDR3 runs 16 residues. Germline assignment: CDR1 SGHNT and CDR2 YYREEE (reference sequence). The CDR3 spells CASSLAVARGGETQYF. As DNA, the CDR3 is TGTGCCAGCAGCTTGGCCGTGGCTAGGGGGGGGGAGACCCAGTACTTC.

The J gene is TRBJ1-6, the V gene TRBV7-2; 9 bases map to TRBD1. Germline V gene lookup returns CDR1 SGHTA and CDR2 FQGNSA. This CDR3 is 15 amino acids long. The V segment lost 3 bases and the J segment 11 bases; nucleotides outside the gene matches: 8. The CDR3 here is CASSLVTGTGPPLHF. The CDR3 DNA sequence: TGTGCCAGCAGCTTGGTAACCGGGACAGGGCCACCCCTCCACTTT.

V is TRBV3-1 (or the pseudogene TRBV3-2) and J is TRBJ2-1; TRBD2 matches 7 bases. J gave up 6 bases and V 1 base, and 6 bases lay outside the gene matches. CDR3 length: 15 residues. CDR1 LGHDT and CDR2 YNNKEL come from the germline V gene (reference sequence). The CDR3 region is CASSQGAGALNEQFF. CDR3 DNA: TGTGCCAGCAGCCAAGGGGCGGGAGCTCTCAATGAGCAGTTCTTC.

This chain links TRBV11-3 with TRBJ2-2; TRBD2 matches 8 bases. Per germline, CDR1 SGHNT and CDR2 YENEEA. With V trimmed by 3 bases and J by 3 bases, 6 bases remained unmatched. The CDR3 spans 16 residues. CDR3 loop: CASSFRRGGDTGELFF. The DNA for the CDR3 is TGTGCCAGCAGCTTTCGACGGGGGGGCGACACCGGGGAGCTGTTTTTT.

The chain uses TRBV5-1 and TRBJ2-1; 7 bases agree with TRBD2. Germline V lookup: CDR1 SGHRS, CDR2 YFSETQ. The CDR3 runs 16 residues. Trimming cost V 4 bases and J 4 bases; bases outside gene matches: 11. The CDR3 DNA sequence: TGCGCCAGCAGCCCCCGGCGGGACTACCTATACAATGAGCAGTTCTTC. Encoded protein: CASSPRRDYLYNEQFF.

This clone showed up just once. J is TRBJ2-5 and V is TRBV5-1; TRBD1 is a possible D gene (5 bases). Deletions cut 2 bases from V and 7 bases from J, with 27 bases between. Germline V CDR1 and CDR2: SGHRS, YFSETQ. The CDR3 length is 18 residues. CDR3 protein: CASSFRPDPRQAQGTQYF. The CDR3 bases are TGCGCCAGCAGCTTTCGCCCGGACCCGAGGCAGGCCCAGGGGACCCAGTACTTC.

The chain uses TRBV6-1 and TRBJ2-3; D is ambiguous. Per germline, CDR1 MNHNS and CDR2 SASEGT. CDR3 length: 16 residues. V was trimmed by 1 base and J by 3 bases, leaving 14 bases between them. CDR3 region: CASSEEVFSMTDTQYF. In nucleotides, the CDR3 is TGTGCCAGCAGTGAAGAAGTGTTTTCTATGACAGATACGCAGTATTTT.

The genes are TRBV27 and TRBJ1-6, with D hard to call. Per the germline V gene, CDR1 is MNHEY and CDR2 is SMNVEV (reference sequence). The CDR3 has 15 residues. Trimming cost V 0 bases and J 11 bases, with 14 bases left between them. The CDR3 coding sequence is TGTGCCAGCAGTTTATCTCCGGCAGGTCGGCCACCCCTCCACTTT. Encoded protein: CASSLSPAGRPPLHF.

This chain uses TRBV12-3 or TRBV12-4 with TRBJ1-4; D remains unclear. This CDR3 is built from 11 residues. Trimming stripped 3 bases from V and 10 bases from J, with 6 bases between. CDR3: CASSFQAKLFF. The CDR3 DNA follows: TGTGCCAGCAGTTTCCAGGCAAAACTGTTTTTT.

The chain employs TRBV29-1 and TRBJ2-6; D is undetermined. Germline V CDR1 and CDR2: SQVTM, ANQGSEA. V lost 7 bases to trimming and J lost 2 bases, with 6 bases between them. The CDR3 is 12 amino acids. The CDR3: CSASAGANVLTF. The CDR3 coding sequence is TGCAGCGCCTCAGCTGGGGCCAACGTCCTGACTTTC.

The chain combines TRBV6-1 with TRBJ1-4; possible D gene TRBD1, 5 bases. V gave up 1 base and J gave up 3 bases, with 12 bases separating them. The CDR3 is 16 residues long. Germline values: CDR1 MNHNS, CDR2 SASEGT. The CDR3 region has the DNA TGTGCCAGCAGTGAAGTTTATCGGGGGGCTAATGAAAAACTGTTTTTT. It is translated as CASSEVYRGANEKLFF.

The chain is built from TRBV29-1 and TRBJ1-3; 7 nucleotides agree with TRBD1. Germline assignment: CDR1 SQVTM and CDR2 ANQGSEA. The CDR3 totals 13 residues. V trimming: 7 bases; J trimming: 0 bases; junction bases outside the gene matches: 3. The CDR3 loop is CSAGTASGNTIYF. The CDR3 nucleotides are TGCAGCGCTGGGACAGCCTCTGGAAACACCATATATTTT.

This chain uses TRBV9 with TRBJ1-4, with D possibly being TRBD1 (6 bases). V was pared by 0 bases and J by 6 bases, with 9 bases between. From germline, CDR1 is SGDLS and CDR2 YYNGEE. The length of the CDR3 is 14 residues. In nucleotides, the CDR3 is TGTGCCAGCAGCGTAGGTCCAGGGGATGAAAAACTGTTTTTT. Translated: CASSVGPGDEKLFF.